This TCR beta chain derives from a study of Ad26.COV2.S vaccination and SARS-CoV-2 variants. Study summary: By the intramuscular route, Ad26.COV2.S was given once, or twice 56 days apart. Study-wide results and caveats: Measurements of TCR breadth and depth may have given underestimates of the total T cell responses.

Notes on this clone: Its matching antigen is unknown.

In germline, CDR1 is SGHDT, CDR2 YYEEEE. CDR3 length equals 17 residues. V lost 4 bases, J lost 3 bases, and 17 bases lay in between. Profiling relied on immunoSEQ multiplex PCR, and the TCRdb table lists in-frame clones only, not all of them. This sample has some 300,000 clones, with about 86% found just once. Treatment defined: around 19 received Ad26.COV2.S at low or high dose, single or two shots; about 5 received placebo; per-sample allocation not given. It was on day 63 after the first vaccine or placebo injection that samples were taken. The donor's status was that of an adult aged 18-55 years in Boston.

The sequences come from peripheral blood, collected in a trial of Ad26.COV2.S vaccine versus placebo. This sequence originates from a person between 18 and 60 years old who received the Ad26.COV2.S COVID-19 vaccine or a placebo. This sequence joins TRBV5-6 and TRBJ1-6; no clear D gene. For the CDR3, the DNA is TGTGCCAGCAGCCCACGCTTACCCGGGGACTATAATTCACCCCTCCACTTT. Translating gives CASSPRLPGDYNSPLHF.